This entry describes one TCR beta chain. TCRdb's table, derived via immunoSEQ multiplex PCR, lists solely in-frame clones and lacks some. Of 120,000 to 150,000 clones in the sample, around nine tenths were seen once. These data come from a study of T cell responses to AZD1222 COVID-19 vaccine. Germline loops: CDR1 KGHSH, CDR2 LQKENI. Trimming shortened V by 3 bases and J by 0 bases, and 11 bases separated the two germline ends. This CDR3 spans 16 amino acids. The sequence was collected from an adult who received the AZD1222 COVID-19 vaccine. The input for sequencing was peripheral blood, taken 28 days after the second AZD1222 dose. V usage is TRBV18 and J usage is TRBJ1-4, with D unclear. The CDR3 bases are TGTGCCAGCTCACCCCCGGAAGTTGCAACTAATGAAAAACTGTTTTTT. Protein sequence: CASSPPEVATNEKLFF.